The clone carrying this T cell receptor (beta chain) was detected only a few times. The antigen is undetermined. Regarding time point: patch test 2, 6 weeks after DPC sensitization. The treatment denotes: therapeutic diphenylcyclopropenone sensitization with weekly scalp DPC. TCRdb re-analysed the RACE reads in MiXCR, keeping a single row per CDR3 protein. This table holds about 73,000 distinct CDR3 sequences, over 6.5% found once. This sample was taken from a study of human T cells and chemical hapten exposure. Study results and limitations: Counts of TCRs expanded at PT1 correlated positively with patch test score.

Germline V gene data show CDR1 as DFQATT and CDR2 as SNEGSKA (reference sequence). This CDR3 is 18 amino acids long. V trimming: 0 bases; J trimming: 0 bases; junction bases outside the gene matches: 9. The sample in question was whole blood, obtained in connection with sensitization to the hapten diphenylcyclopropenone (DPC). The gene calls are TRBV20-1 and TRBJ2-3; 10 positions match TRBD2. This clonotype was sampled from a woman between 50 and 59 years old with alopecia areata. Some clones in this sample may be carry-over from other donors' samples. CDR3 in amino acids: CSARDPILAGPSTDTQYF. The CDR3 DNA follows: TGCAGTGCTAGAGACCCCATACTAGCGGGACCTAGCACAGATACGCAGTATTTT.